This T cell receptor beta chain was recorded in a study of blood T cells in healthy people across ages. Germline V gene data show CDR1 as DFQATT and CDR2 as SNEGSKA (reference sequence). V shed 6 bases and J shed 0 bases, with 17 bases lying between them. The CDR3 is 15 amino acids. Primers used in a second PCR of roughly 7 to 11 cycles were a sample-barcoded 5' primer and a J-beta primer mix. In TCRdb, the 5' RACE reads were re-called with MiXCR into one record per CDR3 protein. The sample contains 600,000 or so distinct CDR3 sequences, 20% to 25% of which appear only once. The receptor was isolated from a man aged 70 or older in good health. The genes are TRBV20-1 and TRBJ2-5, with D possibly matching TRBD2 (6 bases). The sequenced material came from blood. The CDR3 sequence is CSAASSGSYQETQYF. CDR3 in DNA: TGCAGTGCCGCGAGTAGCGGATCGTACCAAGAGACCCAGTACTTC.